This T cell receptor (beta chain) was documented in a study of T cells in Graves' hyperthyroidism and ophthalmopathy (dated by TCRdb to 2018 to 2020). The study in broad terms: Peripheral blood was sampled at the time of initial diagnosis, prior to any treatment. To identify distinguishing TCR V-J signatures, a discovery cohort of around 98 patients was used, comprising 40 to 45 with Graves' ophthalmopathy and 57 with stable Graves' hyperthyroidism. The paper describes TCR Vbeta CDR3 sequencing of 140 or so peripheral blood samples, made up of approximately 40 ophthalmopathy patients, roughly 75 hyperthyroidism patients and about 17 progressor patients. Following sampling, methimazole starting at 30 mg daily was given to hyperthyroidism patients, and high-dose intravenous methylprednisolone was given to ophthalmopathy patients. Prospective prediction of ophthalmopathy was tested in an independent validation cohort of fewer than 20 hyperthyroidism patients and 15 to 17 patients who later progressed to ophthalmopathy. Thyroid tissue and blood T-cell repertoires from more than five Graves' hyperthyroidism patients were also compared in the study. The approximately 97 discovery patients were randomly divided into training and test sets at a 7:3 ratio.

This clonotype was detected many times. Its specific antigen is unknown. No base quality information exists; no much larger clone differs at one position. The paper's findings and limits, for the study overall: A model built on a 13 V-J signature distinguished ophthalmopathy from stable hyperthyroidism, reaching about 89% sensitivity and around 81% specificity in cross-validation and 80%/75% in testing. In validation, progression to ophthalmopathy was predicted by the model with roughly 69% sensitivity and nearly 75% specificity, a median of roughly 6.4 months before onset. No statistical method was used to set the sample size in advance, and investigators knew the group allocation. Most expanded thyroid clonotypes (frequency above 0.001) were also found in blood, which suggests that blood repertoires may mirror thyroid immune responses.

The TCR beta CDR3 regions were amplified from the RNA transcripts. A first-round RT-PCR of the TCR CDR3 used the HTBI primer set with the Qiagen OneStep RT-PCR kit. Libraries were constructed in a second round of multiplex PCR, after which size selection and purification were carried out. The libraries were sequenced on an Illumina HiSeq2000 using paired-end 100 bp reads. Per the source publication's procedure: SOAPnuke was used to process the raw data, throwing out any read that contained adapters or uncalled bases, had a mean Phred below 15, or lacked an exact constant-primer or identifier match. COPE v1.2.5 was used to merge high-quality paired reads, and clonotypes were defined as unique nucleotide sequences. MiTCR v1.1 was used to align the clonotypes against IMGT TRBV, TRBD and TRBJ reference segments. The analysis was restricted to V-J combinations with a frequency above 0.0001, which together covered 98% to 99.2% of the repertoires. A TCS score was defined as the ratio of F50 (clonal expansion) to E x V (chaos), with BLOSUM62-based TCRdist applied between CDR3 peptides within each V-J. Welch's t-statistics and random forest reduced roughly 500 V-J features to 13, which were used in a naive Bayes classifier (R e1071). TCRdb redid the processing of the public reads, applying fastp at Q25 and MiXCR, and retained in-frame beta chains. When rows share a CDR3 protein, they turn into one entry using the most common DNA and genes. These V and J calls rely on TCRdb rather than the paper's analysis. Across this sample there are approximately 430,000 distinct CDR3 sequences, with approximately 14% seen only once. The ten biggest clones cover roughly an eighth of the sample.

Stable Graves' hyperthyroidism was defined as no progression to ophthalmopathy during 18 months of follow-up. Hyperthyroidism patients were aged 18 to 65 years and newly diagnosed, with disease duration of less than 2 months. Exclusion was applied to patients with uncontrolled infections, other autoimmune diseases, pregnancy or lactation. Clinical symptoms, serum thyroxine and TRAb, thyroid ultrasound, and orbital computed tomography formed the basis for the diagnoses. PBMCs were isolated from 7.5 to 10 ml of fresh peripheral blood by Ficoll-Paque density gradient centrifugation. Total RNA was extracted using Trizol reagent, and RNA quality was assessed on an Agilent 2100 Bioanalyzer. The trim is 3 bases for V and 3 bases for J, with a gap of 5 bases between the germline ends. The germline V gene yields MRHNA for CDR1 and SNTAGT for CDR2. Counted from cysteine to phenylalanine, this CDR3 has 13 amino acids. Just CDR3 DNA is preserved here, 39 bases in frame from base 1.

The source of this sequence is a woman aged 18-29 years with Graves' hyperthyroidism. The V and J segments used are TRBV6-4 and TRBJ2-2, with the D call perhaps TRBD1 or TRBD2, as 5 bases match in each case. Material: blood. The CDR3 is CASSEGHTGELFF. The DNA sequence is given as TGTGCCAGCAGTGAGGGACACACCGGGGAGCTGTTTTTT.